The clone carrying this T cell receptor (beta chain) was seen only a few times. Its antigen is as yet unknown. The data belong to a study of human T cells and chemical hapten exposure. Study-wide background: DPC 0.01% went on the upper back by patch test, with reading at 6 days. General study results and limits: Sensitization with DPC brought no change to TCRs above 1 in 1000 in frequency.

CDR3 length: 17 amino acids. The V and J ends lost 5 bases and 4 bases respectively, with 23 bases between them. CDR1 MNHEY and CDR2 SVGEGT come from the germline V gene. Within the library, unique molecular identifiers were attached to each individual cDNA molecule. From the RACE reads, TCRdb called clonotypes with MiXCR, one entry per CDR3 protein. The table includes 75,000 to 95,000 distinct CDR3 sequences, roughly 9.6% detected once. Time point indicated: patch test 2, 6 weeks after DPC sensitization. As to treatment: therapeutic diphenylcyclopropenone sensitization with weekly scalp DPC. At every patch-test visit, blood was drawn before the patch test was applied.

The receptor's source is a man aged 35 to 55 with alopecia areata. Some clones in this sample may be carry-over from other donors' samples. The sequences come from whole blood, collected in connection with sensitization to the hapten diphenylcyclopropenone (DPC). The chain links TRBV6-2 or TRBV6-3 to TRBJ1-2; maybe TRBD1 (6 bases). The CDR3 region has the DNA TGTGCCAGCAGTCAGGGGAGCGTTCAGTACCCTTTCTATGGCTACACCTTC. Amino acids: CASSQGSVQYPFYGYTF.